Included here is one T cell receptor beta chain sequence, with context. This clonotype was found a few times. The clone's antigen remains unknown. Per-nucleotide qualities are absent, and no much larger clonotype sits a single base away. The library relied on 5' RACE. The sequencing machine was an Illumina HiSeq 2500. A second PCR of about 7 to 12 cycles was run with a J-beta primer mix and a sample-barcoded 5' primer. Each TCR beta cDNA molecule received a unique molecular identifier from a template-switch 5' adaptor carrying 12 random nucleotides. At least 2.5 million CDR3-containing paired-end reads were obtained from each sample. The Mint cDNA synthesis kit, primed by a TRBC-specific oligonucleotide, was used to synthesize first-strand cDNA from all RNA. Following uracil-DNA glycosylase treatment, a first 18-cycle PCR with universal primers M1SS and BC2_uni_R was performed on all cDNA. In the original analysis: For normalization, 1 million high-quality reads, each with a distinct molecular identifier, were randomly selected from each sample. Reads with shared molecular identifiers were discarded instead of being binned into consensus sequences. MiTCR, set to a Q25 quality threshold and the strictest error-elimination algorithm, was used for CDR3 identification, clonotype clustering and error correction. A nonparametric unseen species model using Euler transformation provided a lower-bound estimate of total TCR beta diversity. TCRdb passed the public sequencing reads through fastp at Q25 and MiXCR, retaining productive beta sequences. When rows share a CDR3 protein, they turn into one entry using the most common DNA and genes. These V and J calls are TCRdb output, not the study's own analysis. This sample gives more than 1,400,000 distinct CDR3 sequences in total; 40% to 50% of them show up just once. The ten largest clones take up 7% to 9% of the sample.

Inclusive of the bounding cysteine and phenylalanine, the CDR3 is 14 residues long. Only the CDR3 part of the read is kept: 42 bases, read in frame from the first base. V and J lose 3 bases and 0 bases, and a span of 7 bases separates them. The data belong to a study of blood T cells in healthy people across ages (dated by TCRdb to the mid-2010s). About the study as a whole: Template switching captured roughly one uniquely barcoded TCR beta cDNA molecule per two T cells in model experiments. Using the same blood draw, the study looked at two additional independent replicas of 1 million unique cDNA reads for two donors, one aged 18 to 30 and the other aged 80 or older. To track age-related changes in TCR beta repertoire diversity, the study relied on deep sequencing normalized with unique cDNA molecular identifiers. Donors of different ages were randomly distributed across sequencing lanes to avoid experimental bias. Four age groups were formed from the donors: young (average approximately 16 years), middle-aged (around 37), aged (roughly 59) and long-lived (around 82).

The roughly 39 donors, aged about 6 to 95 years, were systemically healthy Caucasian individuals from Russia. Approximately 9.7 milliliters of peripheral blood were drawn from each donor into EDTA-treated Vacutainer tubes. Ficoll-Paque density-gradient centrifugation was used to isolate PBMCs, with at least 6.5 million per sample. Total RNA was extracted from PBMCs with Trizol reagent, with at least 5 micrograms obtained per sample. Naive CD45RAhigh/CD27high T cell percentages were measured by flow cytometry on a PBMC aliquot from every donor. Overall results and qualifications from the work: Observed TCR beta diversity per million T cells fell roughly linearly with age, and a significant reduction was already apparent by age about 38. A strong correlation was found between observed TCR beta diversity and the percentage of naive T cells measured by flow cytometry. Estimates of total diversity based on one million sequenced T cells were regarded as lower bounds and as underestimates. Compared with the aged group, more naive CD4+ T cells, fewer expanded clones and increased TCR diversity were shown by the long-lived group, suggesting age selection. Bulk unsorted PBMC profiling prevented conclusive comparison of naive and antigen-experienced compartments. Because donor CMV infection status was unknown, age-related changes in expanded clonotypes were potentially confounded.

The V and J segments used are TRBV12-3 or TRBV12-4 and TRBJ2-3; confidence is insufficient to name the D gene. Sequenced: blood. This TCR derives from a young woman in good health. In nucleotide form, the sequence is TGTGCCAGCAGTTTCCTCTCTAGCACAGATACGCAGTATTTT. This gives the protein CASSFLSSTDTQYF.